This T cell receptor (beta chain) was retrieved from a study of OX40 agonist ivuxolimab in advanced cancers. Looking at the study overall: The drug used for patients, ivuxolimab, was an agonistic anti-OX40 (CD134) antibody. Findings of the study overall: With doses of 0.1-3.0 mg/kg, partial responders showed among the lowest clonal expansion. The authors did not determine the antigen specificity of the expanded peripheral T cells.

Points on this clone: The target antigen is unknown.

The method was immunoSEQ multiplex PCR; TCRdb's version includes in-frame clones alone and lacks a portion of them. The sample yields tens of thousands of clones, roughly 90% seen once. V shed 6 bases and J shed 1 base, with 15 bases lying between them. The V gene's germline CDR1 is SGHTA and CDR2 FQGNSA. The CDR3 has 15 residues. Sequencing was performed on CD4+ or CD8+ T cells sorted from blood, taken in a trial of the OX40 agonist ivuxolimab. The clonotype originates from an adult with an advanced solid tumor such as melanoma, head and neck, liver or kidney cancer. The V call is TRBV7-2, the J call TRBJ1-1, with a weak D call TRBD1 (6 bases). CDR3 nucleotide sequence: TGTGCCAGCAGACCCACAAGGGGGGGGAACACTGAAGCTTTCTTT. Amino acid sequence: CASRPTRGGNTEAFF.